This TCR beta chain is drawn from a study of cytomegalovirus exposure and HLA in healthy donors. Study-wide findings and caveats: CMV serostatus was the only immune exposure information that was available. DRB1 showed the most TCR associations and HLA-C the fewest in a later analysis, as rates varied by HLA locus. Because they were indistinguishable, some V segments, including TRBV6-2 and TRBV6-3, were excluded.

In regard to this clone: Its cognate antigen is unknown.

PCR employed 60 Vbeta and 13 Jbeta primers. Original analysis: A later analysis counted around 80 million unique TCR beta chains, 9.5 million to 13 million shared. The method was immunoSEQ multiplex PCR; TCRdb's version includes in-frame clones alone and lacks a portion of them. Clonal size and the V and J genes are those of that table, whereas D and trimming came from the DNA. The data contain roughly 150,000 clones, 60% to 80% of them seen just once; the ten biggest clones take up about 0.64%. The V and J ends lost 4 bases and 0 bases, in that order; junction bases with no gene match: 4. This CDR3 spans 16 amino acids. Per the germline V gene, CDR1 is SEHNR and CDR2 is FQNEAQ (reference sequence).

The chain carries TRBV7-9 and TRBJ2-3, with TRBD2 matching 10 bases. The TCR sequence derives from a male donor in good health and CMV-seronegative. The sequencing input was PBMCs. The CDR3 sequence is CASSSLLAGSTDTQYF. CDR3 DNA sequence: TGTGCCAGCAGCTCTTTACTAGCGGGGAGCACAGATACGCAGTATTTT.